Presented here are 17 T cell receptor beta chains from one specimen sequenced in a study of T-cell reconstitution after alpha-beta-depleted transplantation in children. As it was prepared, the TCRbeta library received unique molecular identifiers. TCRdb re-derived calls from the PCR reads in MiXCR, one entry per CDR3 protein. The table records roughly 790,000 distinct CDR3 sequences, 16% of them present only once. Sequencing used PBMCs, mostly from graft donor cells, obtained 360 days after TCRalphabeta/CD19-depleted stem cell transplant. Receptors were obtained from a male patient younger than 18 who had a stem cell transplant for acute lymphoblastic leukemia, so the T cells may come from the graft donor.

This clonotype was counted many times. The chain links TRBV12-3 or TRBV12-4 to TRBJ2-1; a weak D match, TRBD1 (6 bases). The V and J ends lost 6 bases and 4 bases respectively, with 16 bases between them. The CDR3 totals 15 residues. For the CDR3, the DNA is TGTGCCAGCAGCCTTGGACAGTATTCATACAATGAGCAGTTCTTC. Its protein product is CASSLGQYSYNEQFF.

This clonotype has a handful of counts. This rearrangement joins TRBV12-3 or TRBV12-4 to TRBJ2-1; 10 bases are a match to TRBD1. The CDR3 consists of 14 residues. J was trimmed by 4 bases and V by 8 bases; bases with no gene match: 5. In nucleotides, the CDR3 is TGTGCCAGCGGACGGGGACAGGGGTACAATGAGCAGTTCTTC. Translation gives CASGRGQGYNEQFF.

This clonotype came up many times. This chain uses TRBV27 with TRBJ1-2; D may be TRBD1 (6 bases). The CDR3 covers 13 residues. CDR1 and CDR2 from the germline V gene are MNHEY and SMNVEV (reference sequence). The germline V and J ends were trimmed by 7 bases and 2 bases, with 11 bases remaining between them. CDR3 residues: CASKHRENYGYTF. Written as DNA, the CDR3 is TGTGCCAGCAAGCACAGGGAGAACTATGGCTACACCTTC.

This clonotype was observed at least ten times. The junction departs from germline at one end; a sequencing error may be responsible. V usage is TRBV29-1 and J usage is TRBJ2-7; 11 nucleotides line up with TRBD2. CDR3 size: 13 residues. Germline CDR1 SQVTM, CDR2 ANQGSEA. CDR3 sequence (DNA): TGCAGCGCTGAACTAGCGGGAGACTACGAGCAGTACTTC. Amino acid sequence: CSAELAGDYEQYF.

This chain joins TRBV2 and TRBJ2-7; D perhaps matches TRBD2 (5 bases). V was trimmed by 4 bases and J by 3 bases, leaving 16 bases between them. Germline assignment: CDR1 SNHLY and CDR2 FYNNEI. This CDR3 has 15 amino acids. The CDR3 reads CASSVGVLALYEQYF. The CDR3 DNA is TGTGCCAGCAGTGTCGGGGTTCTAGCTCTCTACGAGCAGTACTTC.

The V call is TRBV29-1, the J call TRBJ2-3, with D uncertain. With 4 bases removed from V and 4 bases from J, the gap between germline ends came to 15 bases. The CDR3 has 14 residues. Germline CDR1 SQVTM, CDR2 ANQGSEA. CDR3 coding DNA: TGCAGCGTTGGGGATTTCGGCTTCCCAGATACGCAGTATTTT. Translated, it gives CSVGDFGFPDTQYF.

This clonotype was observed at least ten times. The chain carries TRBV10-3 and TRBJ2-2; TRBD1 is a possible D gene (5 bases). Trimming removed 0 bases from V and 7 bases from J, with 15 bases in between. Germline CDR1 ENHRY, CDR2 SYGVKD. There are 16 residues in the CDR3. The DNA of the CDR3 is TGTGCCATCAGTGAGTCCGGTGCTATTCAGGGCGGGGAGCTGTTTTTT. Protein: CAISESGAIQGGELFF.

In this sample, this clonotype turned up a few times. This sequence joins TRBV6-1 and TRBJ1-6, with no clear D. The CDR3 sequence is 13 residues long. CDR1 is MNHNS, CDR2 SASEGT, per germline. Trimming cost V 6 bases and J 8 bases, with 11 bases left between them. CDR3 protein: CASSVAWDSPLHF. CDR3 DNA: TGTGCCAGCAGCGTAGCTTGGGATTCACCCCTCCACTTT.

This clonotype was counted at least ten times. The chain joins TRBV24-1 to TRBJ2-2; TRBD2 matches at 14 bases. Per germline, CDR1 KGHDR and CDR2 SFDVKD. The CDR3 sequence is 18 residues long. J gave up 0 bases and V 5 bases, and 4 bases lay outside the gene matches. The CDR3 is CATSGTSGRYSNTGELFF. The CDR3 region has the DNA TGTGCCACCAGTGGGACTAGCGGGAGGTACTCGAACACCGGGGAGCTGTTTTTT.

This clonotype has more than one count but fewer than ten. The V gene is TRBV10-3, the J gene TRBJ2-7; 12 bases line up with TRBD2. The germline CDR1 and CDR2 sequences are ENHRY and SYGVKD. The V gene end was trimmed by 8 bases and the J gene end by 2 bases; junction bases not matched to a gene: 7. The CDR3 totals 15 residues. Here the CDR3 reads CAICPLAGGAYEQYF. The CDR3 bases are TGTGCCATCTGTCCACTAGCGGGAGGAGCCTACGAGCAGTACTTC.

V usage is TRBV9 and J usage is TRBJ2-7; either TRBD1 or TRBD2 may fit D (6 bases each). Germline loops: CDR1 SGDLS, CDR2 YYNGEE. V shed 1 base and J shed 5 bases, with 22 bases lying between them. The CDR3 consists of 17 residues. CDR3 sequence reads: CASSVNPSGTGGHEQYF. The CDR3 coding sequence is TGTGCCAGCAGCGTAAATCCCTCCGGGACTGGGGGCCACGAGCAGTACTTC.

This clonotype was recorded at least ten times. The chain links TRBV29-1 to TRBJ2-1; possibly TRBD2 for D (6 bases). The ends were cut back, 7 bases at V and 1 base at J, with 23 bases in the middle. From germline, CDR1 is SQVTM and CDR2 ANQGSEA. The CDR3 runs to 17 residues. As DNA, the CDR3 is TGCAGCGCGAATCGGCTAGCGTGGCTTAGGTCCTACAATGAGCAGTTCTTC. Translated: CSANRLAWLRSYNEQFF.

The gene calls are TRBV2 and TRBJ2-3; perhaps TRBD2 as D (5 bases). Germline loops: CDR1 SNHLY, CDR2 FYNNEI. V lost 2 bases, J lost 3 bases, and 12 bases lay in between. CDR3 length: 15 residues. The DNA for the CDR3 is TGTGCCAGCAGTGAAATACTAGTAAAAACAGATACGCAGTATTTT. It encodes CASSEILVKTDTQYF.

This clonotype was counted many times. The V gene is TRBV5-1, the J gene TRBJ2-5; 10 positions agree with TRBD2. The V segment lost 4 bases and the J segment 5 bases; nucleotides outside the gene matches: 11. The CDR3 has 16 amino acids. CDR1 is SGHRS, CDR2 YFSETQ, per germline. The CDR3 reads CASSEVASGRIETQYF. CDR3 coding DNA: TGCGCCAGCAGCGAAGTTGCTAGCGGGAGAATTGAGACCCAGTACTTC.

This chain connects TRBV10-3 to TRBJ1-5, with no clear D. The CDR3 sequence is 15 residues long. The germline CDR1 and CDR2 sequences are ENHRY and SYGVKD. V was pared by 0 bases and J by 7 bases, with 13 bases between. CDR3 amino acids: CAISESPSLEQPQHF. DNA for the CDR3: TGTGCCATCAGTGAGTCCCCGTCCCTGGAGCAGCCCCAGCATTTT.

This clonotype has at least ten counts. The V call is TRBV5-1, the J call TRBJ2-7, with D tentatively TRBD2 (6 bases). The V end was cut by 4 bases, the J end by 0 bases, with 14 bases between. Looked up from germline, CDR1 is SGHRS and CDR2 is YFSETQ. The CDR3 is 15 amino acids. The CDR3 loop is CASSPSGGSSYEQYF. The CDR3 DNA is TGCGCCAGCAGCCCCTCCGGGGGAAGCTCCTACGAGCAGTACTTC.

The CDR3 region has the DNA TGTGCCAGCAGTTTTACGGTCTCCTACGAGCAGTACTTC. It yields the protein CASSFTVSYEQYF. The chain employs TRBV27 and TRBJ2-7; no clear D gene. CDR3 length: 13 residues. V lost 3 bases to trimming and J lost 0 bases, with 6 bases between them. Germline V gene lookup returns CDR1 MNHEY and CDR2 SMNVEV (reference sequence).